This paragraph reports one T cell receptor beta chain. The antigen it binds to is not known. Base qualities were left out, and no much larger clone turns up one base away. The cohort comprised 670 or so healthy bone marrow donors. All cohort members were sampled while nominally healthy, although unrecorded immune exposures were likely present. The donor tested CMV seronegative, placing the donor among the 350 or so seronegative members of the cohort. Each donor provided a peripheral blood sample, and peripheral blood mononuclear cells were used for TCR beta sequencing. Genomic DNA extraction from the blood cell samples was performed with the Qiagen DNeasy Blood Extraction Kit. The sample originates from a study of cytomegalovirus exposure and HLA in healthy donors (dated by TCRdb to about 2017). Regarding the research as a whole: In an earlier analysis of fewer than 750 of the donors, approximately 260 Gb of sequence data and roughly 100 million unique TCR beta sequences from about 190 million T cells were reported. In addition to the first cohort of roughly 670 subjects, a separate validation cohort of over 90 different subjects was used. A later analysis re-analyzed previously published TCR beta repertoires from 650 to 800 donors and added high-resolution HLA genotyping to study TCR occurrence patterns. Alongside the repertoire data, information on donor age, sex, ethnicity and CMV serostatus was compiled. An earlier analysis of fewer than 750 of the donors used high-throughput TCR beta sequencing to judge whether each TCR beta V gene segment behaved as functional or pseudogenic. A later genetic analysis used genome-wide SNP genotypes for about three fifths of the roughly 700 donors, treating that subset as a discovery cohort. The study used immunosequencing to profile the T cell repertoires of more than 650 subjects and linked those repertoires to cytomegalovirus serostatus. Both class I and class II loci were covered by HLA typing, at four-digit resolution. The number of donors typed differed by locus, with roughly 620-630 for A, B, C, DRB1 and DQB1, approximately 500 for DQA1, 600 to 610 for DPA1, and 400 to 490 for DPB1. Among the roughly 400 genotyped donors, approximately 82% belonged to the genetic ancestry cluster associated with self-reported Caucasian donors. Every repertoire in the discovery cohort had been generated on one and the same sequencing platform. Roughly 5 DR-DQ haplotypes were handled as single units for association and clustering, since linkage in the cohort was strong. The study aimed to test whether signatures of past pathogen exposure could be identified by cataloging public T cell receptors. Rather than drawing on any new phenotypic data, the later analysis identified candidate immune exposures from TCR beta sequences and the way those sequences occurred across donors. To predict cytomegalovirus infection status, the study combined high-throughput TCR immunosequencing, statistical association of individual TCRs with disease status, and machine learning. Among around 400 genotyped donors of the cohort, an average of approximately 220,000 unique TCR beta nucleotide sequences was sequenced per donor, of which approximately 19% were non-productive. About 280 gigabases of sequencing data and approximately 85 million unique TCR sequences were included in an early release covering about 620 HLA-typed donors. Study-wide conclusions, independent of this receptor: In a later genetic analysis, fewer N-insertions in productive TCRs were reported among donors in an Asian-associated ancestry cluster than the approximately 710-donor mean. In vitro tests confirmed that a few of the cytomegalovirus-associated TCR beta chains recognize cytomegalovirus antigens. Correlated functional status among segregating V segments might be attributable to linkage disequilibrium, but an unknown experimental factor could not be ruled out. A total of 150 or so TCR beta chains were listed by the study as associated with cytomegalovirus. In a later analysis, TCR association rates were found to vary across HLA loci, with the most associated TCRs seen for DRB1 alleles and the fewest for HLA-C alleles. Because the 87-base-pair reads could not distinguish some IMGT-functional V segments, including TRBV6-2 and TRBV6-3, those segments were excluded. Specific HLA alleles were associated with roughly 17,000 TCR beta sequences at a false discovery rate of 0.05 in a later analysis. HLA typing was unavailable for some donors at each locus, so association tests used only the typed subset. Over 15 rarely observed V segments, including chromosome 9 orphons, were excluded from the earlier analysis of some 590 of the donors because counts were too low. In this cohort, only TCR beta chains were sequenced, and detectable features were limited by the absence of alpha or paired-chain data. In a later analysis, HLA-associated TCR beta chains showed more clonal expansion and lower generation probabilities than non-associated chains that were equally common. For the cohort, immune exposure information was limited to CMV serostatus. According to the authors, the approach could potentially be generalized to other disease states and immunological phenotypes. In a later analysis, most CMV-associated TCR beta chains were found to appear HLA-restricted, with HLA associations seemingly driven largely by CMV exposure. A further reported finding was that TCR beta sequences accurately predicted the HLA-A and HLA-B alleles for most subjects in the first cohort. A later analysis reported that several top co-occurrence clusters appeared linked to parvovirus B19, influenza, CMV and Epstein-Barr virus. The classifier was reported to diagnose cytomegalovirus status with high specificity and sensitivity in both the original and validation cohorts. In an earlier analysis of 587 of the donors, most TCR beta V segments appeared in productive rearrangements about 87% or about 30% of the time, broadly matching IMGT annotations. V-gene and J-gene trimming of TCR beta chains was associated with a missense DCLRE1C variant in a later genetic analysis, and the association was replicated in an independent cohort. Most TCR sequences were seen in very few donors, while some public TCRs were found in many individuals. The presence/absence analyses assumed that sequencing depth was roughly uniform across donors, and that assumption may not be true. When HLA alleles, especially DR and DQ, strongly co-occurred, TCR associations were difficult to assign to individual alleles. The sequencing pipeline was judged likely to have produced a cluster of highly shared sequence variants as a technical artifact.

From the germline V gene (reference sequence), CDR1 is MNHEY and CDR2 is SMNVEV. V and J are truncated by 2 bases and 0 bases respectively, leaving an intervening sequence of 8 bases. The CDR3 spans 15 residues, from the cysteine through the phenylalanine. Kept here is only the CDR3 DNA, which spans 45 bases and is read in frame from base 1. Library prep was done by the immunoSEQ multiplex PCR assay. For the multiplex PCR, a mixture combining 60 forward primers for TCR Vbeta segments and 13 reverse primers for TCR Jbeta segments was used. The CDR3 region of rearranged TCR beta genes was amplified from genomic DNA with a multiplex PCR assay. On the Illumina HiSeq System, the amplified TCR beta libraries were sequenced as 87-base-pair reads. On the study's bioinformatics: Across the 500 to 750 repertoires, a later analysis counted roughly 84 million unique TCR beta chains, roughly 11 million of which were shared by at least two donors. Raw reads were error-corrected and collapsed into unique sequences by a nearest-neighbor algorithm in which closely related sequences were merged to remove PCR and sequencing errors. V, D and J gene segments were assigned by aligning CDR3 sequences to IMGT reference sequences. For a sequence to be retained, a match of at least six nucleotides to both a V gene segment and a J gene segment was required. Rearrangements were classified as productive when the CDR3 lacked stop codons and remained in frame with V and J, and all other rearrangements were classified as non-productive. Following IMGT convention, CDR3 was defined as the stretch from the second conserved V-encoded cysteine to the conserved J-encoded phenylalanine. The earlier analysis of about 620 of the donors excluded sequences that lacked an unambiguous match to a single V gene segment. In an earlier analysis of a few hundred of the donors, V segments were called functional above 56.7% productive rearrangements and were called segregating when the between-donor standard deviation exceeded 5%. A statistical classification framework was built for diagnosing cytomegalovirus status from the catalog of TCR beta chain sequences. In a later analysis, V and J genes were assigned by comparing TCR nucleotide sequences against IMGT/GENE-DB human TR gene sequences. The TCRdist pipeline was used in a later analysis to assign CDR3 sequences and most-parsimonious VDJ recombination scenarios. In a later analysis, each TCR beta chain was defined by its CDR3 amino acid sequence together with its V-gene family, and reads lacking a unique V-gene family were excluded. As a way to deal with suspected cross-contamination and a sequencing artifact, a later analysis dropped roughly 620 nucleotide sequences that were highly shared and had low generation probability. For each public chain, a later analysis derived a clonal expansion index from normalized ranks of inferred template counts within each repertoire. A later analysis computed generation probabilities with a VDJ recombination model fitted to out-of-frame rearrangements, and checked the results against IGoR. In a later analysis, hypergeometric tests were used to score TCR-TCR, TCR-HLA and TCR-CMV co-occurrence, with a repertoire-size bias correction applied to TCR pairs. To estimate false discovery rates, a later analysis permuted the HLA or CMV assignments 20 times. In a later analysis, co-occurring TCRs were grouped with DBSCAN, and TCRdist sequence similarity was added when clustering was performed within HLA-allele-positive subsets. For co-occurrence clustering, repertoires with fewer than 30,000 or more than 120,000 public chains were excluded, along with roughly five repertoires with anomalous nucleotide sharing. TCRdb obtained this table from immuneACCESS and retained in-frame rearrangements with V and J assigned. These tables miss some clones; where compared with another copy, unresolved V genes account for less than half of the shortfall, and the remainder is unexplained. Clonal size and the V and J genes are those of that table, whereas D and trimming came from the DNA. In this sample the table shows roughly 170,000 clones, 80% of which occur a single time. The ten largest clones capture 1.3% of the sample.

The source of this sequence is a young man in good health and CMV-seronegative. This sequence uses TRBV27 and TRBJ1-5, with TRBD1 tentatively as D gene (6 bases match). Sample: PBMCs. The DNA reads TGTGCCAGCAGTTTAAGGGGGACTAGCAATCAGCCCCAGCATTTT. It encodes CASSLRGTSNQPQHF.